This T cell receptor (beta chain) was sequenced for a study of blood T cells in healthy people across ages. Study-level results: Naive CD4+ cells and diversity were both higher in long-lived donors than in aged donors. Significant beta diversity loss was already apparent by age approximately 40, declining roughly linearly.

Combining a sample-barcoded 5' primer with a J-beta primer mix, a second PCR ran for roughly 6 to 12 cycles. Researchers report that each sample yielded at least 2.5 million CDR3-containing paired-end reads. TCRdb used MiXCR to reprocess the 5' RACE reads, holding one entry per CDR3 protein. Counted here are some 800,000 distinct CDR3 sequences, around a quarter occurring once; the ten biggest clones make up approximately 3.7%. Turning to this clonotype: Its antigen remains unknown.

V lost 1 base and J lost 0, with 13 bases in between. The germline gives CDR1 MDHEN, CDR2 SYDVKM. The CDR3 extends over 16 amino acids. The sample also formed part of further work on T cells of mothers and their children.

The chain has TRBV28 and TRBJ2-7; D is ambiguous. Input material: blood. This sequence originates from a boy younger than 18 in good health. The CDR3 region is CASSLFSVSTSYEQYF. The CDR3 region has the DNA TGTGCCAGCAGTTTATTCTCCGTGTCAACCTCCTACGAGCAGTACTTC.